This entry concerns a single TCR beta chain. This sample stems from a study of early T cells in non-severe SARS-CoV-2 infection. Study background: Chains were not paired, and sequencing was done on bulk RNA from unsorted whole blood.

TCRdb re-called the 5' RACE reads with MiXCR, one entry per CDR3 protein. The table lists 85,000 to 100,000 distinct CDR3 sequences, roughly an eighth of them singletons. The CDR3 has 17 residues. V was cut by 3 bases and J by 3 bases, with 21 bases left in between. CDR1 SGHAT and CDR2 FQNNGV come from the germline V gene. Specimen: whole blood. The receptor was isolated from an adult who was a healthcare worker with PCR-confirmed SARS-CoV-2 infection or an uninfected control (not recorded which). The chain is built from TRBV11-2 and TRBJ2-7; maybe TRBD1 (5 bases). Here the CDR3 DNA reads TGTGCCAGCAGCTTGCCGAGCCTGGGGCCTTTCCTCTACGAGCAGTACTTC. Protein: CASSLPSLGPFLYEQYF. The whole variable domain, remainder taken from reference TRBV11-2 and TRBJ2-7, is EAGVAQSPRYKIIEKRQSVAFWCNPISGHATLYWYQQILGQGPKLLIQFQNNGVVDDSQLPKDRFSAERLKGVDSTLKIQPAKLEDSAVYLCASSLPSLGPFLYEQYFGPGTRLTVT.